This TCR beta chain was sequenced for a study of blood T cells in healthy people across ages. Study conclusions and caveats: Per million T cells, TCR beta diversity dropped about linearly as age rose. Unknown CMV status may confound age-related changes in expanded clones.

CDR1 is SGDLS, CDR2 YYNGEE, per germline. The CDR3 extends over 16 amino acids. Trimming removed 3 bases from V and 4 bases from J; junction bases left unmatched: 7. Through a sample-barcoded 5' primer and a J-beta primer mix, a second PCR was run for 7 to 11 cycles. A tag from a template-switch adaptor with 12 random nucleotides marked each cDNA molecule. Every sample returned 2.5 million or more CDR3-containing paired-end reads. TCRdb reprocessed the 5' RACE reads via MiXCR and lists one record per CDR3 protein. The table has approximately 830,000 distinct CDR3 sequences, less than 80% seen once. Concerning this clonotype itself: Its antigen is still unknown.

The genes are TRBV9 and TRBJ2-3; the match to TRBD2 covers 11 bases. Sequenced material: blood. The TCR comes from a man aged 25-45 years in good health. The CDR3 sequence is CASSASGGSGADTQYF. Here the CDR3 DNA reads TGTGCCAGCAGCGCTAGCGGGGGGTCGGGCGCAGATACGCAGTATTTT.